A single sample gave rise to the 12 T cell receptor beta chains below, sequenced in a study of HIV-infected patients and healthy controls. cDNA was made from around 0.5 ug RNA using alpha and beta constant primers. Using multiplexing indices, alpha and beta chain libraries were generated apart by chain-specific third strand synthesis. TCRdb re-called the 5' RACE reads through MiXCR, storing one row per CDR3 protein. This table has about 24,000 distinct CDR3 sequences, 8.5% appearing once. No cell fractionation was done, so the repertoire covers all unsorted peripheral blood T cells. The sample comprised blood. Every receptor here comes from an adult in good health.

This clonotype was recorded once. This could be a read error, since a much larger clone is one nucleotide away. J is TRBJ1-1 and V is TRBV5-1; D uncertain. Trimming pared 4 bases from V and 0 bases from J, leaving 10 bases between. The CDR3 runs 14 residues. CDR1 and CDR2 from the germline V gene are SGHRS and YFSETQ. The CDR3 sequence: CASSRGGLNTEAFF. The CDR3 nucleotides are TGCGCCAGCAGCCGAGGAGGCTTGAACACTGAAGCTTTCTTT.

At least ten counts were recorded for this clonotype. The chain uses TRBV6-5 and TRBJ1-2; no clear D gene. Between the trimmed V and J ends, which lost 0 bases and 0 bases, there was a span of 11 bases. From germline, CDR1 is MNHEY and CDR2 SVGAGI. There are 16 residues in the CDR3. In DNA, the CDR3 is TGTGCCAGCAGTTACTCGATGGGGATTTCTAACTATGGCTACACCTTC. Translation: CASSYSMGISNYGYTF.

Many counts were recorded for this clonotype. The chain couples TRBV2 to TRBJ2-5, with TRBD2 matching over 8 bases. J gave up 5 bases and V 1 base, and 6 bases lay outside the gene matches. The CDR3 loop spans 15 amino acids. CDR1 and CDR2 from the germline V gene are SNHLY and FYNNEI. CDR3 region: CASSEEAGVGETQYF. The CDR3 DNA follows: TGTGCCAGCAGTGAAGAAGCGGGGGTCGGGGAGACCCAGTACTTC. Complete variable domain (other parts from reference TRBV2 and TRBJ2-5): EPEVTQTPSHQVTQMGQEVILRCVPISNHLYFYWYRQILGQKVEFLVSFYNNEISEKSEIFDDQFSVERPDGSNFTLKIRSTKLEDSAMYFCASSEEAGVGETQYFGPGTRLLVL.

This clonotype was observed many times. The rearrangement joins TRBV30 to TRBJ1-6; D possibly corresponds to TRBD1 (5 bases). Germline V gives CDR1 GTSNPN, CDR2 SVGIG (reference sequence). The V gene lost 2 bases and the J gene lost 8 bases, with 22 bases spanning the gap. CDR3 length equals 17 residues. For the CDR3, the DNA is TGTGCCTGGAGTTTACCCCTGCGGGGCCTGACGGATTCACCCCTCCACTTT. Protein: CAWSLPLRGLTDSPLHF.

In its sample, this clonotype was seen many times. One end of the junction fails to match germline, which may point to a read error. The V gene is TRBV3-1, the J gene TRBJ1-1; perhaps TRBD1 as D (5 bases). The germline V gene has CDR1 LGHDT and CDR2 YNNKEL (reference sequence). The CDR3 runs 14 residues. The CDR3 DNA follows: TGTGCCAGCAGCAAAGACAGCTCCCTCACTGAAGCTTTCTTT. Amino acids: CASSKDSSLTEAFF.

V and J are TRBV20-1 and TRBJ2-3; 7 positions match TRBD2. The germline CDR1 and CDR2 sequences are DFQATT and SNEGSKA (reference sequence). V trimming: 4 bases; J trimming: 0 bases; junction bases outside the gene matches: 1. The CDR3 is 13 residues long. CDR3 in DNA: TGCAGTGCTATGCGGGGGAGCACAGATACGCAGTATTTT. Its protein product is CSAMRGSTDTQYF.

This chain uses TRBV20-1 with TRBJ2-2; 11 bases are a match to TRBD2. Losses at the gene ends were 0 bases for V and 4 bases for J; bases not matched to a gene: 7. Germline CDR1 and CDR2: DFQATT and SNEGSKA (reference sequence). The length of the CDR3 is 17 residues. This chain's CDR3 is CSARDGGTSGFTGELFF. Here the CDR3 DNA reads TGCAGTGCTAGAGACGGTGGGACTAGCGGCTTCACCGGGGAGCTGTTTTTT.

The chain employs TRBV7-9 and TRBJ1-2; D unclear. This CDR3 is built from 11 residues. V was pared by 4 bases and J by 9 bases, with 9 bases between. Germline V gives CDR1 SEHNR, CDR2 FQNEAQ (reference sequence). CDR3 in DNA: TGTGCCAGCAGCTCCATCCCGAGCTACACCTTC. Its protein is CASSSIPSYTF.

A single count supports this clonotype. V is TRBV10-3 and J is TRBJ2-6; D may be TRBD1 or TRBD2 (6 bases each). Germline CDR1 reads ENHRY; CDR2 reads SYGVKD. The CDR3 length is 17 residues. V lost 10 bases, J lost 2 bases, and 21 bases lay in between. The CDR3 DNA is TGTGCCAGTAAGGAGGGGACATTGGAAGCTGGGGCCAACGTCCTGACTTTC. This gives the protein CASKEGTLEAGANVLTF.

This clonotype qualifies as medium-sized. The chain combines TRBV7-2 with TRBJ1-5; D is undetermined. The germline V and J ends were trimmed by 5 bases and 2 bases, with 10 bases remaining between them. Germline loops: CDR1 SGHTA, CDR2 FQGNSA. The CDR3 has 14 residues. DNA of the CDR3: TGTGCCAGCAGCGTAAGAAGAGGCAATCAGCCCCAGCATTTT. Translation: CASSVRRGNQPQHF. Combining the CDR3 with reference TRBV7-2 and TRBJ1-5 gives the whole variable domain GAGVSQSPSNKVTEKGKDVELRCDPISGHTALYWYRQSLGQGLEFLIYFQGNSAPDKSGLPSDRFSAERTGGSVSTLTIQRTQQEDSAVYLCASSVRRGNQPQHFGDGTRLSIL.

This clonotype was seen repeatedly, ten times or more. The chain couples TRBV6-5 to TRBJ1-2; the D is unclear. V lost 7 bases and J lost 2, with 14 bases in between. The CDR3 contains 14 residues. Per the germline V gene, CDR1 is MNHEY and CDR2 is SVGAGI. The CDR3 DNA sequence: TGTGCCAGCACTCGAGACCGAAACAACTATGGCTACACCTTC. Translated, it gives CASTRDRNNYGYTF.

This clonotype was counted at least ten times. V gene TRBV6-2 or TRBV6-3 combines with J gene TRBJ1-1; D perhaps matches TRBD1 (6 bases). Trimming shortened V by 6 bases and J by 4 bases, and 15 bases separated the two germline ends. CDR3 length: 14 residues. Germline loops: CDR1 MNHEY, CDR2 SVGEGT. The CDR3 DNA is TGTGCCAGCAGACGACGAACAGGGAGCACTGAAGCTTTCTTT. This gives the protein CASRRRTGSTEAFF.